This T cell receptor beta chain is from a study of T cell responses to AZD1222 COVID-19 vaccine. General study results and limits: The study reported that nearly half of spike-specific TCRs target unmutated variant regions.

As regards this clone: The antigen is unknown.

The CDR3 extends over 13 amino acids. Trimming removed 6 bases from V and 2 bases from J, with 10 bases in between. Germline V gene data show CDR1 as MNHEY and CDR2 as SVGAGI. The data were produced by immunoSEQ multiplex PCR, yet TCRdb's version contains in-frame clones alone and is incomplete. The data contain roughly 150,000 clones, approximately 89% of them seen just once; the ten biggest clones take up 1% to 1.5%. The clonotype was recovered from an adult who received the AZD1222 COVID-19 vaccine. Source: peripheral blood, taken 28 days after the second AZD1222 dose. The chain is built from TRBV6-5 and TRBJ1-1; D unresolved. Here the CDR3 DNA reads TGTGCCAGCAGGGCAGGCGCAAACACTGAAGCTTTCTTT. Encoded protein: CASRAGANTEAFF.